A selection of T cell receptor beta chains follows, all from one sample in a study of blood T cell repertoires in COVID-19. TCRdb's table, derived via immunoSEQ multiplex PCR, lists solely in-frame clones and lacks some. The sample lists about 150,000 clones, 65% to 90% occurring once. The sequenced material came from peripheral blood. Receptor source: a woman aged 60-75 years with COVID-19, enrolled during active disease. Both conserved end residues are part of each CDR3. D genes are given only for firm matches. Size is stated for part of the rows, as once, few or many counts, or as a class when the clone is expanded.

v_call	j_call	d_call	cdr3_length	clone_size	cdr3_aa	cdr3_nt
TRBV10-3	TRBJ1-2	TRBD1	14	.	CAISVAGTGAGYTF	TGTGCCATCAGTGTTGCCGGGACAGGGGCTGGCTACACCTTC
TRBV13	TRBJ2-2	.	13	.	CASSPRQTGELFF	TGTGCCAGCAGCCCCCGACAGACCGGGGAGCTGTTTTTT
TRBV19	TRBJ2-1	.	16	.	CASSVVTGLRGNEQFF	TGTGCCAGTAGTGTCGTGACGGGCTTGCGGGGCAATGAGCAGTTCTTC
TRBV19	TRBJ2-2	TRBD2	18	.	CASSRLAGVRTNTGELFF	TGTGCCAGTAGTAGACTAGCGGGAGTCAGAACGAACACCGGGGAGCTGTTTTTT
TRBV5-1	TRBJ1-5	.	13	.	CASSLDSSGPQHF	TGCGCCAGCAGCTTGGACAGCTCAGGGCCCCAGCATTTT
TRBV6-1	TRBJ2-7	TRBD1	15	.	CASSDAYGQGYEQYF	TGTGCCAGCAGTGATGCTTACGGACAGGGCTACGAGCAGTACTTC
TRBV9	TRBJ1-1	.	12	.	CASSAGSGGAFF	TGTGCCAGCAGCGCGGGTAGCGGGGGAGCTTTCTTT
TRBV18	TRBJ1-3	.	16	.	CASSPLRQTTGNTIYF	TGTGCCAGCTCACCATTGAGACAGACCACTGGAAACACCATATATTTT
TRBV18	TRBJ1-2	.	12	.	CASSSDTYGYTF	TGTGCCAGCTCATCAGACACCTATGGCTACACCTTC
TRBV5-1	TRBJ2-1	TRBD1	13	.	CASRRGTGNEQFF	TGCGCCAGCAGACGCGGGACAGGGAATGAGCAGTTCTTC
TRBV5-4	TRBJ1-2	.	14	.	CASSPPKGIYGYTF	TGTGCCAGCAGCCCCCCGAAGGGGATCTATGGCTACACCTTC
TRBV20-1	TRBJ1-1	.	11	.	CSALKNTEAFF	TGCAGTGCTCTAAAGAACACTGAAGCTTTCTTT
TRBV7-9	TRBJ1-1	TRBD1	15	.	CASSPSQGANTEAFF	TGTGCCAGCAGCCCATCACAGGGGGCAAATACTGAAGCTTTCTTT
TRBV3-1/TRBV3-2	TRBJ2-1	TRBD2	18	.	CASSLGLAGPVGRSEQFF	TGTGCCAGCAGTCTTGGACTAGCGGGTCCAGTTGGTAGGTCTGAGCAGTTCTTC
TRBV15	TRBJ1-5	TRBD1	15	once	CATSRNRDRGQPQHF	TGTGCCACCAGCAGGAACCGGGACAGGGGGCAGCCCCAGCATTTT
TRBV2	TRBJ2-3	.	15	.	CASSEGLGPRDTQYF	TGTGCCAGCAGTGAAGGTCTTGGGCCGAGAGATACGCAGTATTTT
TRBV6-5	TRBJ1-3	.	15	.	CASSYGRSSGNTIYF	TGTGCCAGCAGTTACGGCCGGAGCTCTGGAAACACCATATATTTT
TRBV27	TRBJ2-7	.	13	.	CASSLPRQGSEYF	TGTGCCAGCAGTTTACCCCGCCAGGGCAGCGAGTACTTC
TRBV6-5	TRBJ1-2	.	15	.	CASSPWWDTDYGYTF	TGTGCCAGCAGCCCCTGGTGGGACACCGACTATGGCTACACCTTC
TRBV4-1	TRBJ1-5	.	16	many	CASSQTARYSNQPQHF	TGCGCCAGCAGCCAAACCGCACGGTATAGCAATCAGCCCCAGCATTTT
TRBV7-8	TRBJ2-5	TRBD2	15	.	CASSLVAGGLETQYF	TGTGCCAGCAGCTTAGTAGCGGGGGGGTTAGAGACCCAGTACTTC
TRBV6-5	TRBJ1-6	TRBD1	12	.	CAIWDRLSPLHF	TGTGCCATTTGGGACAGACTTTCACCCCTCCACTTT
TRBV18	TRBJ1-3	.	16	.	CASSHRAATSGNTIYF	TGTGCCAGCTCACACAGGGCCGCGACCTCTGGAAACACCATATATTTT
TRBV7-2	TRBJ1-5	.	15	.	CASSLTLYSNQPQHF	TGTGCCAGCAGCTTAACACTATATAGCAATCAGCCCCAGCATTTT
TRBV24-1	TRBJ1-3	.	12	.	CATRDTGNTIYF	TGTGCCACTCGGGACACTGGAAACACCATATATTTT
TRBV7-2	TRBJ2-1	.	16	.	CASSSVARLGRNEQFF	TGTGCCAGCAGTTCGGTCGCGAGACTAGGCCGCAATGAGCAGTTCTTC
TRBV30	TRBJ1-2	TRBD1	13	once	CACPGTGLYGYTF	TGTGCCTGTCCGGGGACAGGGCTTTATGGCTACACCTTC
TRBV27	TRBJ2-3	.	14	.	CASSPHQGTDTQYF	TGTGCCAGCAGTCCCCACCAGGGAACAGATACGCAGTATTTT
TRBV5-4	TRBJ2-7	.	15	.	CASSPDAGRRSEQYF	TGTGCCAGCAGCCCAGATGCGGGACGAAGGAGCGAGCAGTACTTC
TRBV7-3	TRBJ1-3	.	14	.	CASSPSPSGNTIYF	TGTGCCAGCAGCCCGTCCCCCTCTGGAAACACCATATATTTT
TRBV5-1	TRBJ1-1	TRBD1	15	.	CASTSGTAMNTEAFF	TGCGCCAGCACCTCCGGGACAGCAATGAACACTGAAGCTTTCTTT
TRBV5-4	TRBJ1-6	TRBD1	14	.	CASSLRDRGSPLHF	TGTGCCAGCAGCTTGCGAGACAGGGGATCTCCCCTCCACTTT
TRBV18	TRBJ1-1	TRBD1	14	.	CASSLGQENTEAFF	TGTGCCAGCTCACTAGGACAGGAGAACACTGAAGCTTTCTTT
TRBV28	TRBJ1-3	.	16	few	CATKAWAVNSGNTIYF	TGTGCCACCAAAGCATGGGCTGTGAACTCTGGAAACACCATATATTTT
TRBV3-1/TRBV3-2	TRBJ1-1	TRBD1	17	few	CASSQARWGQHYTEAFF	TGTGCCAGCAGCCAAGCTCGTTGGGGACAGCATTACACTGAAGCTTTCTTT
TRBV15	TRBJ2-1	TRBD2	17	.	CATRAGGSGRLSDEQFF	TGTGCCACCAGAGCCGGGGGGAGCGGGAGGCTCAGCGATGAGCAGTTCTTC
TRBV11-2	TRBJ1-1	TRBD1	13	few	CASSLAGGTEAFF	TGTGCCAGCAGCTTAGCAGGGGGCACTGAAGCTTTCTTT
TRBV29-1	TRBJ1-3	.	14	.	CSAGGGRPGNTIYF	TGCAGCGCCGGGGGGGGGAGGCCTGGAAACACCATATATTTT
TRBV7-2	TRBJ2-1	.	13	few	CASSFYYDNEQFF	TGTGCCAGCAGCTTTTACTATGACAATGAGCAGTTCTTC
TRBV18	TRBJ1-1	TRBD1	14	.	CASSTGQANTEAFF	TGTGCCAGCTCAACGGGACAGGCGAACACTGAAGCTTTCTTT
TRBV6-5	TRBJ2-3	.	14	.	CASTAGGFTDTQYF	TGTGCCAGCACTGCAGGGGGGTTCACAGATACGCAGTATTTT
TRBV9	TRBJ1-1	TRBD1	16	.	CASSPGQGAGGTEAFF	TGTGCCAGCAGCCCGGGACAGGGGGCGGGAGGCACTGAAGCTTTCTTT
TRBV7-3	TRBJ1-6	.	14	few	CASSLTGSGSPLHF	TGTGCCAGCAGCTTAACAGGGAGCGGGTCACCCCTCCACTTT
TRBV5-1	TRBJ2-1	TRBD1	15	once	CASSDSGQAASEQFF	TGCGCCAGCAGCGATTCGGGACAGGCGGCATCCGAGCAGTTCTTC
TRBV27	TRBJ2-2	TRBD2	17	.	CASSLPRLAGRSGELFF	TGTGCCAGCAGTTTACCCAGACTAGCGGGAAGAAGCGGGGAGCTGTTTTTT
TRBV7-8	TRBJ1-1	.	16	.	CASSQEVVTLYTEAFF	TGTGCCAGCAGTCAGGAAGTCGTCACTCTCTACACTGAAGCTTTCTTT
TRBV5-5	TRBJ2-5	TRBD2	15	.	CASSPFAGGTKTQYF	TGTGCCAGCAGCCCTTTTGCGGGGGGCACAAAGACCCAGTACTTC
TRBV9	TRBJ1-1	.	17	.	CASSPGTSTILNTEAFF	TGTGCCAGCAGCCCAGGGACTTCTACTATCTTGAACACTGAAGCTTTCTTT
TRBV6-6	TRBJ2-1	TRBD2	14	.	CAGQSGRATNEQFF	TGTGCCGGCCAAAGCGGGAGGGCAACCAATGAGCAGTTCTTC
TRBV4-1	TRBJ1-4	.	16	.	CASRPEQGSTNEKLFF	TGCGCCAGCAGGCCAGAACAGGGTTCAACTAATGAAAAACTGTTTTTT
TRBV5-1	TRBJ1-3	.	15	.	CASSGGRSSGNTIYF	TGCGCCAGCAGCGGGGGCCGGAGCTCTGGAAACACCATATATTTT
TRBV28	TRBJ1-5	TRBD1	17	once	CASSPLEGARQNQPQHF	TGTGCCAGCAGCCCCCTAGAGGGGGCAAGACAAAATCAGCCCCAGCATTTT